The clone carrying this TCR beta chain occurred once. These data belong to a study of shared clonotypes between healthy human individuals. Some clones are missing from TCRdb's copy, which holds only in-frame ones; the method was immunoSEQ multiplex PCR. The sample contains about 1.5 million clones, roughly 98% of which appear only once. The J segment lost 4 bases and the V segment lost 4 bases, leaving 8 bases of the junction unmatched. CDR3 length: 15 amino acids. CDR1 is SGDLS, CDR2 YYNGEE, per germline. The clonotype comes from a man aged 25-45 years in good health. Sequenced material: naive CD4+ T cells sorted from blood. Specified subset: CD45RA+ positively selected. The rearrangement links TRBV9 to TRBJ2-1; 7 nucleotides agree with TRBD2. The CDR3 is CASSISVGGYNEQFF. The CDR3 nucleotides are TGTGCCAGCAGCATTAGCGTCGGGGGGTACAATGAGCAGTTCTTC.